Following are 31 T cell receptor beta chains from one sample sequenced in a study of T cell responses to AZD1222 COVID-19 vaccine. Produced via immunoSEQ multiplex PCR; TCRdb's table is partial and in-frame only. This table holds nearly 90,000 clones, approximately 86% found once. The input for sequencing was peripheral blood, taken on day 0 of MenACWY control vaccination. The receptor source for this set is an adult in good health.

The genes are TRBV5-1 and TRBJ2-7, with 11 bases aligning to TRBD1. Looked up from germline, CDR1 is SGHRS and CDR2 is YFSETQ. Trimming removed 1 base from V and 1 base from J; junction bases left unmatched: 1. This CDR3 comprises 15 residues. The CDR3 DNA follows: TGCGCCAGCAGCTTGTGGGACAGGGGGTCCTACGAGCAGTACTTC. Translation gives CASSLWDRGSYEQYF.

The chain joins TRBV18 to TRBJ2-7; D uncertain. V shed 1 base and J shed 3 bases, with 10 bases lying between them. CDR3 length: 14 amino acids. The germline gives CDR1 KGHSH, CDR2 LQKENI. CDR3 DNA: TGTGCCAGCTCACCACAGGTCGAAAACTACGAGCAGTACTTC. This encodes CASSPQVENYEQYF.

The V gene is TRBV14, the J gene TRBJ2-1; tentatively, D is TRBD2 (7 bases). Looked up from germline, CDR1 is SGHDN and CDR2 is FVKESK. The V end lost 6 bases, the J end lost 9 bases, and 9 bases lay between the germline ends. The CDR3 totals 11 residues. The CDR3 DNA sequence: TGTGCCAGCAGTAGGGGGGGTGAGCAGTTCTTC. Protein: CASSRGGEQFF.

Here the CDR3 reads CAISEEPRGAQYF. CDR3 coding DNA: TGTGCCATCAGTGAAGAGCCCCGAGGAGCCCAGTACTTC. J is TRBJ2-5 and V is TRBV10-3; D unresolved. Trimming left V 3 bases short and J 9 bases short, with 14 bases between. Germline loops: CDR1 ENHRY, CDR2 SYGVKD. This CDR3 is 13 amino acids long.

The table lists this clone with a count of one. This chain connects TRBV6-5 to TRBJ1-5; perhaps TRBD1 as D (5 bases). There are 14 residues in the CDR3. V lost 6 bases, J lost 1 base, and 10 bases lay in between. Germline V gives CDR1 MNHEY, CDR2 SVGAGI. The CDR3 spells CASRYKGSNQPQHF. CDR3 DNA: TGTGCCAGCAGATATAAGGGGAGCAATCAGCCCCAGCATTTT.

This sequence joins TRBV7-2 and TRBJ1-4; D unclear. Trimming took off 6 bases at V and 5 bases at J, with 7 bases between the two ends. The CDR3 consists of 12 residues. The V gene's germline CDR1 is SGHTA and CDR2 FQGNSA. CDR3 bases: TGTGCCAGCAGTCGGATCAATGAAAAACTGTTTTTT. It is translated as CASSRINEKLFF.

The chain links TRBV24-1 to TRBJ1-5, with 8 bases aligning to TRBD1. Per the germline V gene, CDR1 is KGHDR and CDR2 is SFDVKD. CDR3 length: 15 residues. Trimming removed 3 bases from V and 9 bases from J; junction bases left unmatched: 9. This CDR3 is CATSDLDRDSRPQHF. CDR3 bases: TGTGCCACCAGTGATCTGGACAGGGACTCTAGGCCCCAGCATTTT.

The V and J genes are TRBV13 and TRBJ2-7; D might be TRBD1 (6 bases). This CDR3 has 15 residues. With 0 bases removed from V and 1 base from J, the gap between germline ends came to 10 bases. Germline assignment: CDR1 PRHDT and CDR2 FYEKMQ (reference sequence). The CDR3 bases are TGTGCCAGCAGCTTAGGACAGGGATTGTCCTACGAGCAGTACTTC. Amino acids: CASSLGQGLSYEQYF.

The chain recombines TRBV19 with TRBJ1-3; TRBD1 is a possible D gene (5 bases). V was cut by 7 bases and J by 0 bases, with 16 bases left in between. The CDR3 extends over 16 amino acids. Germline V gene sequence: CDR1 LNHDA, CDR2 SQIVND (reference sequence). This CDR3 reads CASMGLTASSGNTIYF. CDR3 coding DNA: TGTGCCAGTATGGGGCTAACAGCAAGCTCTGGAAACACCATATATTTT.

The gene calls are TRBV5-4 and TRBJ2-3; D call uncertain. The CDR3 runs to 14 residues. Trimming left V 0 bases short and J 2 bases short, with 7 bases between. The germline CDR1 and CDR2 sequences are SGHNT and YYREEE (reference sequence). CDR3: CASSLDPDTDTQYF. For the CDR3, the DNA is TGTGCCAGCAGCTTGGATCCGGACACAGATACGCAGTATTTT.

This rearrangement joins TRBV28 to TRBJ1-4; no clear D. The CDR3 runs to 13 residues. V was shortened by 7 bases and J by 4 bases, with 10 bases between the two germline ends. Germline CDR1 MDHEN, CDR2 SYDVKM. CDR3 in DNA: TGTGCCAGCAAGGGCAGCCTTAATGAAAAACTGTTTTTT. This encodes CASKGSLNEKLFF.

CDR3 sequence (DNA): TGTGCCAGCAGCTACGGACTAGCGGGGGGAAACTACGAGCAGTACTTC. Translation: CASSYGLAGGNYEQYF. The rearrangement joins TRBV7-2 to TRBJ2-7, with TRBD2 matching 14 bases. V dropped 4 bases and J dropped 3; count of bases not matched to a gene: 5. Germline V gene lookup returns CDR1 SGHTA and CDR2 FQGNSA. The CDR3 has 16 amino acids.

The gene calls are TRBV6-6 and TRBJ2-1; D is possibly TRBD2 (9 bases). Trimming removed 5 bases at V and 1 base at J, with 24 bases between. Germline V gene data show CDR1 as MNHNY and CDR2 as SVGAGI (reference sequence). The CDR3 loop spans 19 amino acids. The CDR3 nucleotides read TGTGCCAGCAGTCCCACCGTGAGCGGGGGGACAGGATCCTACAATGAGCAGTTCTTC. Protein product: CASSPTVSGGTGSYNEQFF.

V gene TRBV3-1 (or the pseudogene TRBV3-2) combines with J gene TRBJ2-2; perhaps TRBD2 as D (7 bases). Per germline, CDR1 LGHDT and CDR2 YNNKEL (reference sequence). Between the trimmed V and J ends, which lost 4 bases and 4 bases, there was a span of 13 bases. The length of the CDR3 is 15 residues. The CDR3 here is CASSLWGGPTGELFF. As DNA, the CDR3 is TGTGCCAGCAGCCTCTGGGGGGGCCCCACCGGGGAGCTGTTTTTT.

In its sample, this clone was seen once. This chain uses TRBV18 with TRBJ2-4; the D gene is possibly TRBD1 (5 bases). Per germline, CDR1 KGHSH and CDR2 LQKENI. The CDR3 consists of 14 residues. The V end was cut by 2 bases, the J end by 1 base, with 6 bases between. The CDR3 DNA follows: TGTGCCAGCTCACCATCAGGGGCCAAAAACATTCAGTACTTC. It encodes CASSPSGAKNIQYF.

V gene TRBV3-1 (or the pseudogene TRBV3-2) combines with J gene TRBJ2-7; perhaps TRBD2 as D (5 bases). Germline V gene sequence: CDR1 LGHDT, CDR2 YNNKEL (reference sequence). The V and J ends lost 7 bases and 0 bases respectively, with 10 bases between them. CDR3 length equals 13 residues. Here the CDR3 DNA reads TGTGCCAGCAACCGACGGGGCTCCTACGAGCAGTACTTC. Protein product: CASNRRGSYEQYF.

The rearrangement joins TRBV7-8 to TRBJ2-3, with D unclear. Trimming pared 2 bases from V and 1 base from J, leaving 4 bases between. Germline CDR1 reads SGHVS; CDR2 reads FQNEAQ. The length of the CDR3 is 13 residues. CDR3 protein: CASSLPRTDTQYF. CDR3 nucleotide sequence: TGTGCCAGCAGCTTACCCCGCACAGATACGCAGTATTTT.

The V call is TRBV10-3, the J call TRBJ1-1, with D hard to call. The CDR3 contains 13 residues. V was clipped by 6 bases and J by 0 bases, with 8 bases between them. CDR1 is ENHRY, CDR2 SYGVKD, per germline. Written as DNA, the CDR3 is TGTGCCATCAGAGACGGCATGAACACTGAAGCTTTCTTT. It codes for CAIRDGMNTEAFF.

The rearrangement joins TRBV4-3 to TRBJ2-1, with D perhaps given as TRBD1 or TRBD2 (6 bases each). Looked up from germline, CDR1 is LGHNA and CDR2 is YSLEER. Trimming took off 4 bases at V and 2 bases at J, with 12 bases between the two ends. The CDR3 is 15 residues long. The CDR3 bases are TGCGCCAGCAGCCCTGGGGGCGGGGCCTACAATGAGCAGTTCTTC. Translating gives CASSPGGGAYNEQFF.

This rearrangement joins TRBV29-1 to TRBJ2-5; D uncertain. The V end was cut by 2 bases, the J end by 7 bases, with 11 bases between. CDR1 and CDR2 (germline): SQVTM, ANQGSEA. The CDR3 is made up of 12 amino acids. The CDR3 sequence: CSVEQQSGTQYF. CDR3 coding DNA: TGCAGCGTTGAACAGCAGAGTGGGACCCAGTACTTC.

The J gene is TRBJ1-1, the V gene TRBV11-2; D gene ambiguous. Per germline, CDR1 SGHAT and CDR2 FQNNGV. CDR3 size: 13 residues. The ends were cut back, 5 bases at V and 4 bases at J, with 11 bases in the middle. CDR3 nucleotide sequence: TGTGCCAGCAGCCCTAAGACGGCCACTGAAGCTTTCTTT. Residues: CASSPKTATEAFF.

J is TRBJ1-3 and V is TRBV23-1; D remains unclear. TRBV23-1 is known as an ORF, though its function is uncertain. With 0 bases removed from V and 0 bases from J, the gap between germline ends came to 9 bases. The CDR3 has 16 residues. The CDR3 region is CASSQSGGSSGNTIYF. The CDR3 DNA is TGCGCCAGCAGTCAATCAGGAGGGAGCTCTGGAAACACCATATATTTT.

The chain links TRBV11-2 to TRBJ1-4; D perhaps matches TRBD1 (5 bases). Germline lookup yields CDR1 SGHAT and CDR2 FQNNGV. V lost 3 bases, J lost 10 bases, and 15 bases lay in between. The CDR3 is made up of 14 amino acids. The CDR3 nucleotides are TGTGCCAGCAGCTTCCGGGACGGGGGAGGAAAACTGTTTTTT. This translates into CASSFRDGGGKLFF. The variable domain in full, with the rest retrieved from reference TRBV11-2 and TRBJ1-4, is EAGVAQSPRYKIIEKRQSVAFWCNPISGHATLYWYQQILGQGPKLLIQFQNNGVVDDSQLPKDRFSAERLKGVDSTLKIQPAKLEDSAVYLCASSFRDGGGKLFFGSGTQLSVL.

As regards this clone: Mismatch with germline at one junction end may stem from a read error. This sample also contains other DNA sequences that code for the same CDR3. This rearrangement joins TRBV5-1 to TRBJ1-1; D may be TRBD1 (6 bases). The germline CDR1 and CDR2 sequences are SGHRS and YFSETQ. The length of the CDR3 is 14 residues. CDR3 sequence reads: CASSLGGLNTEAFF. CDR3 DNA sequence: TGCGCCAGCAGTTTGGGGGGCCTAAACACTGAAGCTTTCTTT.

The CDR3 is CASSDGRGGETQYF. The CDR3 DNA reads as TGTGCCAGCAGTGACGGCAGGGGGGGCGAGACCCAGTACTTC. V and J are TRBV2 and TRBJ2-5; D possibly matches TRBD1 or TRBD2 (7 bases each). Germline lookup yields CDR1 SNHLY and CDR2 FYNNEI. V was pared by 3 bases and J by 5 bases, with 13 bases between. The CDR3 is made up of 14 amino acids. Full variable domain (remainder filled in from reference TRBV2 and TRBJ2-5): EPEVTQTPSHQVTQMGQEVILRCVPISNHLYFYWYRQILGQKVEFLVSFYNNEISEKSEIFDDQFSVERPDGSNFTLKIRSTKLEDSAMYFCASSDGRGGETQYFGPGTRLLVL.

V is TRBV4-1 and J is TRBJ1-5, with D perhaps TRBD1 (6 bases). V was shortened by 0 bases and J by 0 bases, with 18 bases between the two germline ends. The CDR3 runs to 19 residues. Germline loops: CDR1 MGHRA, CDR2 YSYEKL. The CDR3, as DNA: TGCGCCAGCAGCCAAGAGCGTGTGGGGGGGGCGTATAGCAATCAGCCCCAGCATTTT. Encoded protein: CASSQERVGGAYSNQPQHF.

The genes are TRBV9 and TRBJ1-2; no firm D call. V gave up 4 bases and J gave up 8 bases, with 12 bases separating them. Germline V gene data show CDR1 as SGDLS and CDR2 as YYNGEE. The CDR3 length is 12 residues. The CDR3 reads CASSMTATGYTF. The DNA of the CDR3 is TGTGCCAGCAGCATGACCGCCACGGGCTACACCTTC.

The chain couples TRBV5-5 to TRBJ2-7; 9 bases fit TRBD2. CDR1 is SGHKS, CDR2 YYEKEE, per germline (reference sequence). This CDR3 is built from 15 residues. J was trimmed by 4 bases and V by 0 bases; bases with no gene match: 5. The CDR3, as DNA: TGTGCCAGCAGCTTGGAAGCGGGGGGTTTTTACGAGCAGTACTTC. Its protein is CASSLEAGGFYEQYF.

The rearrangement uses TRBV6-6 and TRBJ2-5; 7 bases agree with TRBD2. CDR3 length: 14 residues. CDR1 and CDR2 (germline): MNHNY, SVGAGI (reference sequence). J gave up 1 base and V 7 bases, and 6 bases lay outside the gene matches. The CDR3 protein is CASTKGEGQETQYF. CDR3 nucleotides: TGTGCCAGCACCAAAGGGGAGGGCCAAGAGACCCAGTACTTC.

The DNA for the CDR3 is TGTGCCAGCAGTCGACAGGGAGTTGGAAACACCATATATTTT. It codes for CASSRQGVGNTIYF. The gene calls are TRBV6-6 and TRBJ1-3, with 7 bases matching TRBD1. Germline V lookup: CDR1 MNHNY, CDR2 SVGAGI (reference sequence). The CDR3 is made up of 14 amino acids. The V gene end was trimmed by 5 bases and the J gene end by 3 bases; junction bases not matched to a gene: 4.

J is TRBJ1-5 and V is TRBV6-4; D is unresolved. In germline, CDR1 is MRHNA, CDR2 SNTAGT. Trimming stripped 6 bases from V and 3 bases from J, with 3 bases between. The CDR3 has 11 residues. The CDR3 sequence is CASRANQPQHF. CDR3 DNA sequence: TGTGCCAGCAGGGCCAATCAGCCCCAGCATTTT.